This entry lists 12 T cell receptor beta chains sequenced from one sample in a study of cytomegalovirus exposure and HLA in healthy donors. The table came from immunoSEQ multiplex PCR; TCRdb's copy has only in-frame clones and leaves some out. The sample gives over 250,000 clones, about nine tenths of which show up once; about 1% is in the top ten. Sample: PBMCs. Every receptor here comes from a woman younger than 45 in good health and CMV-seropositive.

The V gene is TRBV4-3, the J gene TRBJ2-3; D might be TRBD2 (6 bases). The CDR3 is 14 amino acids. Trimming left V 5 bases short and J 10 bases short, with 19 bases between. Germline assignment: CDR1 LGHNA and CDR2 YSLEER. CDR3 DNA: TGCGCCAGCAGCTGGGGACTTGCTCCGAGTTCGCAGTATTTT. It specifies CASSWGLAPSSQYF.

This clone was counted only a few times. This chain links TRBV7-9 with TRBJ2-7; 7 nucleotides align to TRBD1. This CDR3 is built from 12 residues. Germline CDR1 and CDR2: SEHNR and FQNEAQ (reference sequence). V shed 6 bases and J 5 bases; nucleotides not matched to a gene: 4. DNA of the CDR3: TGTGCCAGCAGTTTAACAGGGGACGAGCAGTACTTC. Translating gives CASSLTGDEQYF.

This clone was counted only a few times. This chain links TRBV30 with TRBJ1-6, with 7 nucleotides matching TRBD1. V shed 2 bases and J 4 bases; nucleotides not matched to a gene: 5. The CDR3 is 15 amino acids. Germline loops: CDR1 GTSNPN, CDR2 SVGIG (reference sequence). Here the CDR3 reads CAWSNPGQYNSPLHF. CDR3 DNA: TGTGCCTGGAGTAACCCGGGACAGTATAATTCACCCCTCCACTTT. The whole variable domain, remainder taken from reference TRBV30 and TRBJ1-6, is SQTIHQWPATLVQPVGSPLSLECTVEGTSNPNLYWYRQAAGRGLQLLFYSVGIGQISSEVPQNLSASRPQDRQFILSSKKLLLSDSGFYLCAWSNPGQYNSPLHFGNGTRLTVT.

This chain links TRBV9 with TRBJ1-1, with D possibly TRBD1 on 5 matching bases. The CDR3 contains 16 residues. Trimming shortened V by 1 base and J by 3 bases, and 16 bases separated the two germline ends. CDR1 is SGDLS, CDR2 YYNGEE, per germline. CDR3 loop: CASSVSTRGRDTEAFF. In DNA, the CDR3 is TGTGCCAGCAGCGTATCAACGAGAGGCAGGGACACTGAAGCTTTCTTT.

The chain couples TRBV7-3 to TRBJ2-5; 7 bases match TRBD1. Germline V gene lookup returns CDR1 SGHTA and CDR2 FQGTGA. J gave up 1 base and V 2 bases, and 4 bases lay outside the gene matches. The CDR3 length is 15 residues. The CDR3 region is CASSLGQDSQETQYF. The CDR3 DNA reads as TGTGCCAGCAGCTTAGGACAGGACTCCCAAGAGACCCAGTACTTC.

CDR3 loop: CASSLVSGDGYTF. In DNA, the CDR3 is TGTGCCAGCAGTTTAGTCTCAGGGGATGGCTACACCTTC. The rearrangement links TRBV27 to TRBJ1-2; weak D call: TRBD1 (6 bases). Germline assignment: CDR1 MNHEY and CDR2 SMNVEV (reference sequence). V dropped 2 bases and J dropped 6 bases, with 10 bases sitting between them. The CDR3 is made up of 13 amino acids.

The rearrangement uses TRBV27 and TRBJ2-7; possibly TRBD1 for D (6 bases). Trimming removed 5 bases at V and 2 bases at J, with 7 bases between. Germline CDR1 and CDR2: MNHEY and SMNVEV (reference sequence). The CDR3 runs 12 residues. CDR3 DNA sequence: TGTGCCAGCAGTACAGGGCCCTACGAGCAGTACTTC. It yields the protein CASSTGPYEQYF.

This chain joins TRBV7-3 and TRBJ2-7; the match to TRBD2 covers 10 bases. Germline V gene data show CDR1 as SGHTA and CDR2 as FQGTGA. J gave up 2 bases and V 1 base, and 2 bases lay outside the gene matches. The CDR3 sequence is 15 residues long. The CDR3 here is CASSLRLAGAYEQYF. Written as DNA, the CDR3 is TGTGCCAGCAGCTTAAGGCTAGCGGGAGCCTACGAGCAGTACTTC.

The chain uses TRBV28 and TRBJ2-1; D is possibly TRBD1 or TRBD2 (5 bases each). Germline CDR1 reads MDHEN; CDR2 reads SYDVKM. Trimming left V 5 bases short and J 4 bases short, with 15 bases between. This CDR3 region has 15 residues. Here the CDR3 DNA reads TGTGCCAGCAGTCCCCGAGGGGCTGGGTACAATGAGCAGTTCTTC. This codes for CASSPRGAGYNEQFF. The entire variable domain, with the rest obtained from reference TRBV28 and TRBJ2-1, is as follows: DVKVTQSSRYLVKRTGEKVFLECVQDMDHENMFWYRQDPGLGLRLIYFSYDVKMKEKGDIPEGYSVSREKKERFSLILESASTNQTSMYLCASSPRGAGYNEQFFGPGTRLTVL.

The chain carries TRBV15 and TRBJ2-1; tentative D call: TRBD1 (5 bases). The CDR3 is 15 amino acids. The ends were cut back, 1 base at V and 6 bases at J, with 13 bases in the middle. Germline V lookup: CDR1 LNHNV, CDR2 YYDKDF (reference sequence). CDR3 nucleotides: TGTGCCACCAGCAGAGCCCAGGGTAATGTCAATGAGCAGTTCTTC. Encoded protein: CATSRAQGNVNEQFF.

This clone was detected once. The chain combines TRBV6-1 with TRBJ2-5, with a weak D call TRBD1 (5 bases). This CDR3 is built from 15 residues. Trimming cost V 2 bases and J 5 bases, with 15 bases left between them. CDR1 is MNHNS and CDR2 is SASEGT in the germline V gene. The CDR3 sequence is CASSEQGMTMETQYF. The CDR3 nucleotides read TGTGCCAGCAGTGAACAGGGCATGACAATGGAGACCCAGTACTTC.

This chain connects TRBV27 to TRBJ2-1; 8 positions agree with TRBD1. CDR3 length: 16 amino acids. V lost 4 bases and J lost 2; bases outside the gene matches: 7. Germline V gives CDR1 MNHEY, CDR2 SMNVEV (reference sequence). The CDR3 nucleotides are TGTGCCAGCAGTTATTCGGCAGGGGGCGCCTACAATGAGCAGTTCTTC. Translating it yields CASSYSAGGAYNEQFF.